This is a list of T cell receptor beta chains from one sample in a study of blood T cell repertoires in COVID-19. Sequenced by immunoSEQ multiplex PCR; TCRdb stores in-frame clones only, minus some. This table holds some 200,000 clones, less than 90% found once. Sequenced: peripheral blood. These receptors all stem from a woman aged 80 or over with COVID-19, enrolled during active disease. The CDR3 runs from the conserved cysteine through the conserved F or W. D genes are given only for firm matches. The size field is filled for only some rows; it gives once, few, many or a size class.

V: TRBV11-2
size: few
J: TRBJ2-2
D: NA
DNA: TGTGCCAGCAGCTTAGATTCAAATAGAGGGGGTCTCACCGGGGAGCTGTTTTTT
CDR3: CASSLDSNRGGLTGELFF

V: TRBV5-1
size: NA
J: TRBJ1-1
D: TRBD1
DNA: TGCGCCAGCAGCTTGGCGGGGACAGGAGGGACGAACACTGAAGCTTTCTTT
CDR3: CASSLAGTGGTNTEAFF

V: TRBV2
size: NA
J: TRBJ1-4
D: NA
DNA: TGTGCCAGCAGTGATAGAGAAGGGGCAGGGGAAAAACTGTTTTTT
CDR3: CASSDREGAGEKLFF

V: TRBV12-2
size: NA
J: TRBJ1-4
D: NA
DNA: TGTGCAAGTCGCACGAAGAACAGGGTTAATGAAAAACTGTTTTTT
CDR3: CASRTKNRVNEKLFF

V: TRBV19
size: NA
J: TRBJ1-2
D: NA
DNA: TGTGCCAGTAGTATTACCCAGATTCGCGGATATGGCTACACCTTC
CDR3: CASSITQIRGYGYTF

V: TRBV5-6
size: NA
J: TRBJ2-3
D: TRBD1
DNA: TGTGCCAGCAGCCCCGGGACAGGTCGCACAGATACGCAGTATTTT
CDR3: CASSPGTGRTDTQYF

V: TRBV19
size: NA
J: TRBJ1-4
D: TRBD1
DNA: TGTGCCAGTGTTGGGGGACAGACAAGAAAACTGTTTTTT
CDR3: CASVGGQTRKLFF

V: TRBV7-6
size: NA
J: TRBJ1-2
D: NA
DNA: TGTGCCAGCAGCTTGATGGAGGGCGCTAACTATGGCTACACCTTC
CDR3: CASSLMEGANYGYTF

V: TRBV15
size: NA
J: TRBJ1-5
D: NA
DNA: TGTGCCACCAGCAGAGATCTTCGTGGGGGCAGCAATCAGCCCCAGCATTTT
CDR3: CATSRDLRGGSNQPQHF

V: TRBV10-3
size: few
J: TRBJ2-1
D: NA
DNA: TGTGCCATCAGTGAGTCGCCGGGGTTTGAGCAGTTCTTC
CDR3: CAISESPGFEQFF

V: TRBV19
size: NA
J: TRBJ1-5
D: NA
DNA: TGTGCCAGCCAAGGTAGGGGTGTAGGTCAGCCCCAGCATTTT
CDR3: CASQGRGVGQPQHF

V: TRBV19
size: few
J: TRBJ2-3
D: NA
DNA: TGTGCCAGTAGTATGGTACTTGGGGGGGATACGCAGTATTTT
CDR3: CASSMVLGGDTQYF

V: TRBV6-1
size: NA
J: TRBJ1-3
D: NA
DNA: TGTGCCAGCAGTGATCTAGGTAACACCATATATTTT
CDR3: CASSDLGNTIYF

V: TRBV7-9
size: NA
J: TRBJ1-1
D: NA
DNA: TGTGCCAGCAATCCTGGACAGCCTGAAGCTTTCTTT
CDR3: CASNPGQPEAFF

V: TRBV3-1/TRBV3-2
size: once
J: TRBJ2-5
D: TRBD2
DNA: TGTGCCAGCAGCCACTCTAGCGGGGGAGAGACCCAGTACTTC
CDR3: CASSHSSGGETQYF

V: TRBV6-5
size: NA
J: TRBJ1-4
D: NA
DNA: TGTGCCAGCAGGCGGACGGGGGATAATGAAAAACTGTTTTTT
CDR3: CASRRTGDNEKLFF

V: TRBV6-5
size: few
J: TRBJ2-7
D: TRBD1
DNA: TGTGCCAGCAGCTCCGGGACAGGTTACGAGCAGTACTTC
CDR3: CASSSGTGYEQYF

V: TRBV6-2/TRBV6-3
size: NA
J: TRBJ2-1
D: NA
DNA: TGTGCCAGCAGTTACTCGAGCGGGTGGTCCTACAATGAGCAGTTCTTC
CDR3: CASSYSSGWSYNEQFF

V: TRBV29-1
size: NA
J: TRBJ1-1
D: TRBD1
DNA: TGCAGCGTTGCACAGGGGGGAACTGAAGCTTTCTTT
CDR3: CSVAQGGTEAFF

V: TRBV7-9
size: NA
J: TRBJ1-4
D: NA
DNA: TGTGCCAGCAGCTGGGCGGGTGAAAAACTGTTTTTT
CDR3: CASSWAGEKLFF

V: TRBV15
size: NA
J: TRBJ1-6
D: TRBD1
DNA: TGTGCCACCAGGCAGGAGGGGGCGAGCTCCTATAATTCACCCCTCCACTTT
CDR3: CATRQEGASSYNSPLHF

V: TRBV6-4
size: NA
J: TRBJ1-1
D: TRBD1
DNA: TGTGCCAGCAGTCACGGACAGGGGAATCAAGCTTTCTTT
CDR3: CASSHGQGNQAFF

V: TRBV5-1
size: NA
J: TRBJ1-2
D: NA
DNA: TGCGCCAGCAGCTTCCCCGGGGAGGGCTACACCTTC
CDR3: CASSFPGEGYTF

V: TRBV15
size: NA
J: TRBJ2-3
D: TRBD2
DNA: TGTGCCACCAGCAGTTGGGCGGGGGGCTACAGCACAGATACGCAGTATTTT
CDR3: CATSSWAGGYSTDTQYF

V: TRBV2
size: NA
J: TRBJ1-1
D: NA
DNA: TGTGCCAGCAATAAGGGAGTCACTGAAGCTTTCTTT
CDR3: CASNKGVTEAFF

V: TRBV5-6
size: few
J: TRBJ1-4
D: NA
DNA: TGTGCCAGCAGCTTCGGAGGTGAAAAACTGTTTTTT
CDR3: CASSFGGEKLFF

V: TRBV4-1
size: NA
J: TRBJ2-4
D: TRBD1
DNA: TGCGCCAGCAGCCAAGGACAGGGGGCTTCTAGCTACAAAAACATTCAGTACTTC
CDR3: CASSQGQGASSYKNIQYF

V: TRBV9
size: NA
J: TRBJ2-5
D: NA
DNA: TGTGCCAGCAGCGCTTTTCAAGAGACCCAGTACTTC
CDR3: CASSAFQETQYF

V: TRBV5-1
size: NA
J: TRBJ1-1
D: TRBD1
DNA: TGCGCCAGCAGCCCAATGACAGGGGGGAACACTGAAGCTTTCTTT
CDR3: CASSPMTGGNTEAFF

V: TRBV28
size: NA
J: TRBJ2-5
D: NA
DNA: TGTGCCAGCAGTTTAATGTCGCGAGAGACCCAGTACTTC
CDR3: CASSLMSRETQYF

V: TRBV18
size: NA
J: TRBJ1-2
D: TRBD1
DNA: TGTGCCAGCTCACCACCCCAACGGACAGGGGCGCAGAGTACCTTC
CDR3: CASSPPQRTGAQSTF

V: TRBV20-1
size: NA
J: TRBJ1-2
D: TRBD1
DNA: TGCAGTGCTAGTGATTGGGGACAGTCCTATGGCTACACCTTC
CDR3: CSASDWGQSYGYTF

V: TRBV25-1
size: NA
J: TRBJ1-1
D: NA
DNA: TGTGCCAGCAGTCCCCCCCAGGGTAGGACTGAAGCTTTCTTT
CDR3: CASSPPQGRTEAFF

V: TRBV5-1
size: few
J: TRBJ1-4
D: NA
DNA: TGCGCCAGCAGCTTGGACGGAGCAACTAATGAAAAACTGTTTTTT
CDR3: CASSLDGATNEKLFF

V: TRBV5-8
size: NA
J: TRBJ2-7
D: NA
DNA: TGTGCCAGCAGCTTGGAGGTGGGCCCCCCAGTTGAGCAGTACTTC
CDR3: CASSLEVGPPVEQYF

V: TRBV19
size: NA
J: TRBJ1-2
D: TRBD1
DNA: TGTGCCAGTAGACTTGGGACAGGGGTCGGCTACACCTTC
CDR3: CASRLGTGVGYTF

V: TRBV28
size: NA
J: TRBJ2-2
D: NA
DNA: TGTGCCAGCAGGTTGGGGGGGGGCCACACCGGGGAGCTGTTTTTT
CDR3: CASRLGGGHTGELFF

V: TRBV6-2/TRBV6-3
size: NA
J: TRBJ2-1
D: TRBD2
DNA: TGTGCCAGCAGCCCTCGGACTAGCGGGGGGGCTAATGAGCAGTTCTTC
CDR3: CASSPRTSGGANEQFF

V: TRBV10-3
size: few
J: TRBJ1-1
D: NA
DNA: TGTGCCATCAGTGAGGGTTTCAGGGCCGACACTGAAGCTTTCTTT
CDR3: CAISEGFRADTEAFF

V: TRBV5-6
size: NA
J: TRBJ2-5
D: TRBD1
DNA: TGTGCCAGCAGCTCTAGCCAGGGGGCAGAGACCCAGTACTTC
CDR3: CASSSSQGAETQYF

V: TRBV6-5
size: NA
J: TRBJ1-6
D: TRBD1
DNA: TGTGCCAGCCAGGGGACAGGAAATTCACCCCTCCACTTT
CDR3: CASQGTGNSPLHF

V: TRBV20-1
size: NA
J: TRBJ2-7
D: TRBD2
DNA: TGCAGTGCTAGTCGGGGGGGAAACTCCGAGCAGTACTTC
CDR3: CSASRGGNSEQYF

V: TRBV3-1/TRBV3-2
size: once
J: TRBJ2-4
D: TRBD2
DNA: TGTGCCAGCAGTCTAGCGGGGGGTGAAAACATTCAGTACTTC
CDR3: CASSLAGGENIQYF

V: TRBV28
size: NA
J: TRBJ1-2
D: NA
DNA: TGTGCCAGCAGTTTTACAGCCTCATATGGCTACACCTTC
CDR3: CASSFTASYGYTF

V: TRBV30
size: NA
J: TRBJ2-2
D: TRBD2
DNA: TGTGCTATTATAGCGGGGGGCCTAAACACCGGGGAGCTGTTTTTT
CDR3: CAIIAGGLNTGELFF

V: TRBV13
size: NA
J: TRBJ2-3
D: NA
DNA: TGTGCCAGCAGCCCCGGGACACTCGACGCGGGTACGCAGTATTTT
CDR3: CASSPGTLDAGTQYF

V: TRBV19
size: once
J: TRBJ2-7
D: NA
DNA: TGTGCCAGTGGTGCTGGGGGGTACGAGCAGTACTTC
CDR3: CASGAGGYEQYF

V: TRBV18
size: NA
J: TRBJ1-2
D: TRBD1
DNA: TGTGCCAGCTCACAACGGACAGGGGGCGACTATGGCTACACCTTC
CDR3: CASSQRTGGDYGYTF

V: TRBV5-1
size: NA
J: TRBJ2-5
D: NA
DNA: TGCGCCAGCAGCTCCAACTCAGGGGTCGGAGAGACCCAGTACTTC
CDR3: CASSSNSGVGETQYF

V: TRBV7-3
size: few
J: TRBJ2-3
D: TRBD2
DNA: TGTGCCAGCAGCCAGCAGCGGGGGGCAACAGATACGCAGTATTTT
CDR3: CASSQQRGATDTQYF

V: TRBV18
size: NA
J: TRBJ1-5
D: TRBD1
DNA: TGTGCCAGCTCACGACGTGGGACAGGGGAGGATCAGCCCCAGCATTTT
CDR3: CASSRRGTGEDQPQHF

V: TRBV5-5
size: NA
J: TRBJ1-1
D: TRBD1
DNA: TGTGCCAGCAGTTGGGACAGATTCACTGAAGCTTTCTTT
CDR3: CASSWDRFTEAFF

V: TRBV19
size: NA
J: TRBJ1-2
D: NA
DNA: TGTGCCAGTACTGTCTCGATCTCCGGGTATATCGATGGCTACACCTTC
CDR3: CASTVSISGYIDGYTF

V: TRBV6-6
size: NA
J: TRBJ2-3
D: NA
DNA: TGTGCCAGCAGTTATTTTACTAGCACAGATACGCAGTATTTT
CDR3: CASSYFTSTDTQYF

V: TRBV5-6
size: NA
J: TRBJ1-5
D: NA
DNA: TGTGCCAGCAGCTCGGGGGATTATAGCAATCAGCCCCAGCATTTT
CDR3: CASSSGDYSNQPQHF

V: TRBV6-5
size: once
J: TRBJ1-2
D: TRBD1
DNA: TGTGCCAGCAGCCTATCGACAGGGAGCTATGGCTACACCTTC
CDR3: CASSLSTGSYGYTF

V: TRBV7-2
size: NA
J: TRBJ2-5
D: NA
DNA: TGTGCCAGCAGCCCCATTGGACAGAGACAAGAGACCCAGTACTTC
CDR3: CASSPIGQRQETQYF